A selection of T cell receptor beta chains follows, all from one sample in a study of cytomegalovirus exposure and HLA in healthy donors. Sequencing was performed with immunoSEQ multiplex PCR; in TCRdb, only in-frame clones are kept and a portion is missing. Found here are some 100,000 clones, approximately 81% of them singletons; the top ten hold over 2%. Sequencing was performed on PBMCs. These TCRs come from a woman aged 30 to 39 in good health and CMV-seronegative. CDR3s include the opening cysteine and the closing phenylalanine or tryptophan. The order of the fields is V gene, J gene, D gene, CDR3 length, clone size, CDR3 protein, CDR3 DNA. D genes are given only for firm matches. Clone size is given for some rows only: seen once, a few or many times, or a class if the clone is expanded.

>TRBV6-5|TRBJ2-3|TRBD2|16|.
CASSYPSGRGADTQYF
TGTGCCAGCAGTTACCCTAGCGGGAGAGGGGCAGATACGCAGTATTTT
>TRBV18|TRBJ1-5|TRBD1|15|few
CASSRTTGGGQPQHF
TGTGCCAGCTCACGGACGACAGGGGGGGGTCAGCCCCAGCATTTT
>TRBV5-1|TRBJ2-5|.|14|.
CASSFQGVQETQYF
TGCGCCAGCAGCTTTCAGGGTGTCCAAGAGACCCAGTACTTC
>TRBV30|TRBJ2-7|.|14|few
CAWTPRGGGNEQYF
TGTGCCTGGACCCCTCGGGGCGGGGGCAACGAGCAGTACTTC
>TRBV2|TRBJ2-7|TRBD2|14|.
CASKMGGSSYEQYF
TGTGCCAGCAAAATGGGCGGGAGCTCCTACGAGCAGTACTTC
>TRBV6-1|TRBJ2-3|.|16|.
CASSDPSGMVTDTQYF
TGTGCCAGCAGTGACCCATCAGGAATGGTCACAGATACGCAGTATTTT
>TRBV11-2|TRBJ2-5|TRBD2|15|.
CASSLERTSGETQYF
TGTGCCAGCAGCTTAGAGAGGACTAGCGGAGAGACCCAGTACTTC
>TRBV5-1|TRBJ1-5|.|15|.
CASSRSGDSNQPQHF
TGCGCCAGCAGCCGATCAGGGGATAGCAATCAGCCCCAGCATTTT
>TRBV19|TRBJ2-1|TRBD1|15|.
CASSIRAGGPNEQFF
TGTGCCAGTAGTATAAGGGCAGGGGGCCCCAATGAGCAGTTCTTC
>TRBV15|TRBJ2-1|.|14|.
CATSLHAENNEQFF
TGTGCCACCAGTCTCCACGCGGAGAACAATGAGCAGTTCTTC
>TRBV18|TRBJ1-1|.|12|.
CASSLPQREAFF
TGTGCCAGCTCCCTACCCCAGCGGGAAGCTTTCTTT
>TRBV9|TRBJ1-4|TRBD1|15|.
CASSIQTGATEKLFF
TGTGCCAGCAGCATACAGACAGGGGCGACTGAAAAACTGTTTTTT
>TRBV7-9|TRBJ2-5|.|15|.
CASSLGVQTLQTQYF
TGTGCCAGCAGCTTAGGAGTACAGACATTACAGACCCAGTACTTC
>TRBV6-5|TRBJ2-5|.|14|.
CASSWGSTSGEQYF
TGTGCCAGCAGTTGGGGATCAACGTCGGGGGAGCAGTACTTC
>TRBV6-1|TRBJ1-3|TRBD1|14|.
CASSSTGDGNTIYF
TGTGCCAGCAGCTCGACAGGGGACGGAAACACCATATATTTT
>TRBV7-9|TRBJ2-7|TRBD1|17|.
CASSLATDRDPQYEQYF
TGTGCCAGCAGCTTAGCCACGGACAGGGACCCACAGTACGAGCAGTACTTC
>TRBV5-4|TRBJ2-3|TRBD2|16|.
CASSSGALAGVDTQYF
TGTGCCAGCAGCTCTGGGGCTCTAGCGGGAGTAGATACGCAGTATTTT
>TRBV5-1|TRBJ2-7|.|15|.
CASSPRAVDMNEQYF
TGCGCCAGCAGCCCACGAGCGGTCGATATGAACGAGCAGTACTTC
>TRBV5-4|TRBJ2-1|TRBD1|15|.
CASSVGTGQLNEQFF
TGTGCCAGCAGCGTCGGGACAGGGCAACTCAATGAGCAGTTCTTC
>TRBV9|TRBJ2-2|.|16|.
CASSVGLAPGTGELFF
TGTGCCAGCAGCGTAGGTCTGGCCCCGGGGACCGGGGAGCTGTTTTTT
>TRBV28|TRBJ1-1|.|12|.
CASSPRDTEAFF
TGTGCCAGCAGTCCCCGGGACACTGAAGCTTTCTTT
>TRBV5-1|TRBJ1-2|TRBD1|14|.
CASSLGQGGYGYTF
TGCGCCAGCAGCCTGGGACAGGGGGGCTATGGCTACACCTTC
>TRBV7-2|TRBJ1-4|.|13|.
CASSSRMGEKLFF
TGTGCCAGCAGCTCTAGGATGGGTGAAAAACTGTTTTTT
>TRBV7-8|TRBJ1-1|TRBD1|14|.
CASKLTGDWTEAFF
TGTGCCAGCAAACTGACAGGGGATTGGACTGAAGCTTTCTTT
>TRBV6-6|TRBJ2-7|TRBD1|14|.
CASSSRDRVNEQYF
TGTGCCAGCAGTTCCCGGGACAGGGTAAACGAGCAGTACTTC
>TRBV4-1|TRBJ2-7|.|15|.
CASRTRVDFSGEQYF
TGCGCCAGCAGAACAAGGGTTGACTTCTCGGGGGAGCAGTACTTC
>TRBV5-1|TRBJ2-7|TRBD1|15|.
CASSWNPGQGYEQYF
TGCGCCAGCAGCTGGAACCCGGGACAGGGGTACGAGCAGTACTTC
>TRBV10-3|TRBJ2-1|.|16|.
CAISEPTERIYNEQFF
TGTGCCATCAGTGAGCCGACAGAAAGGATATACAATGAGCAGTTCTTC
>TRBV21-1|TRBJ2-7|.|13|.
CASSRDFVDEQYF
TGTGCCAGCAGCAGGGACTTCGTGGACGAGCAGTACTTC
>TRBV28|TRBJ2-3|TRBD1|16|once
CASPPAGTGATDTQYF
TGTGCCAGCCCCCCTGCAGGGACAGGTGCCACAGATACGCAGTATTTT
>TRBV7-3|TRBJ2-5|TRBD2|15|.
CASSLIAGGLETQYF
TGTGCCAGCAGCTTAATAGCGGGAGGCTTAGAGACCCAGTACTTC
>TRBV18|TRBJ2-7|TRBD1|12|.
CASSPGTDEQYF
TGTGCCAGCTCACCAGGGACAGACGAGCAGTACTTC
>TRBV27|TRBJ1-1|.|15|.
CASSLYPGGKTEAFF
TGTGCCAGCAGTTTATATCCGGGCGGGAAGACTGAAGCTTTCTTT
>TRBV11-3|TRBJ2-3|.|13|.
CASSLQGADTQYF
TGTGCCAGCAGCTTACAGGGTGCAGATACGCAGTATTTT
>TRBV2|TRBJ2-1|TRBD1|15|once
CASSARQGAWDEQFF
TGTGCCAGCAGTGCCCGACAGGGGGCGTGGGATGAGCAGTTCTTC
>TRBV6-5|TRBJ2-1|.|13|.
CASSYGPALVRFF
TGTGCCAGCAGTTACGGCCCCGCCCTGGTTCGGTTCTTC
>TRBV5-1|TRBJ2-3|TRBD1|14|.
CASSLRQGTDTQYF
TGCGCCAGCAGCTTGCGACAGGGAACAGATACGCAGTATTTT
>TRBV27|TRBJ1-1|.|14|once
CASSASRGSAEAFF
TGTGCCAGCAGCGCATCCAGGGGATCGGCTGAAGCTTTCTTT
>TRBV15|TRBJ2-3|.|15|.
CATSRDGQGTDTQYF
TGTGCCACCAGCAGAGATGGGCAGGGGACAGATACGCAGTATTTT
>TRBV11-2|TRBJ2-7|TRBD2|19|.
CASSLNPWKLAGVPYEQYF
TGTGCCAGCAGCCTAAACCCCTGGAAACTAGCGGGAGTCCCCTACGAGCAGTACTTC
>TRBV4-1|TRBJ1-3|.|14|.
CASSGRTSGNTIYF
TGCGCCAGCAGCGGGAGGACCTCTGGAAACACCATATATTTT
>TRBV11-3|TRBJ2-1|TRBD2|15|.
CASSHSGSYYNEQFF
TGTGCCAGCAGCCATAGCGGGAGTTACTACAATGAGCAGTTCTTC
>TRBV4-1|TRBJ1-1|.|14|.
CASSQERGNTEAFF
TGCGCCAGCAGCCAAGAAAGGGGGAACACTGAAGCTTTCTTT
>TRBV28|TRBJ2-3|TRBD2|14|once
CASSFRGLLDTQYF
TGTGCCAGCAGTTTTAGGGGACTACTAGATACGCAGTATTTT
>TRBV7-9|TRBJ2-5|TRBD2|17|.
CASSKRGGLADLETQYF
TGTGCCAGCAGCAAAAGGGGTGGGCTAGCGGACCTAGAGACCCAGTACTTC
>TRBV25-1|TRBJ1-4|.|16|.
CASSDRKGTPNEKLFF
TGTGCCAGCAGTGACCGAAAGGGGACACCTAATGAAAAACTGTTTTTT
>TRBV28|TRBJ1-5|TRBD1|14|once
CASSPGQGRQPQHF
TGTGCCAGCAGCCCTGGACAGGGGAGGCAGCCCCAGCATTTT
>TRBV5-6|TRBJ1-5|.|15|.
CASSLAVGQNQPQHF
TGTGCCAGCAGCTTGGCCGTAGGACAGAATCAGCCCCAGCATTTT
>TRBV25-1|TRBJ2-3|.|15|few
CASSEYTGWEDTQYF
TGTGCCAGCAGTGAATATACAGGGTGGGAAGATACGCAGTATTTT